The 12 T cell receptor beta chains in this list originate from one sample, sequenced in a study of shared clonotypes between healthy human individuals (TCRdb year 2020). Library preparation employed the immunoSEQ multiplex PCR assay. The immuneACCESS repertoire file appears here via TCRdb, limited to in-frame rearrangements. These files lack a portion of the clones; in checked studies, under half of the deficit traces to unresolved V genes, and the cause of the others is not known. Within this sample are 300,000 to 400,000 clones, with over 75% of them counted one time only. Of the sample, about a sixth falls within the top ten clones. The sequenced material came from memory CD8+ T cells sorted from blood. The meaning of the sample's cell subset or site label: CD45RO+ cells pooled with CCR7-negative TemRA cells. Every receptor here comes from a man aged 18 to 29 in good health.

The chain uses TRBV9 and TRBJ2-5; 16 bases match TRBD2. In germline, CDR1 is SGDLS, CDR2 YYNGEE. The ends lost 3 bases at V and 6 bases at J; junction bases unmatched: 17. This CDR3 is 20 amino acids long. The CDR3 region is CASSANPAGTSGRGRKTQYF. For the CDR3, the DNA is TGTGCCAGCAGCGCCAACCCCGCCGGGACTAGCGGGAGGGGGAGAAAGACCCAGTACTTC.

This sequence joins TRBV9 and TRBJ2-1; 7 nucleotides match TRBD1. Germline V gives CDR1 SGDLS, CDR2 YYNGEE. The CDR3 totals 15 residues. After removal of 2 bases from V and 2 bases from J, the junction contained 4 bases not matched to a gene. Written as DNA, the CDR3 is TGTGCCAGCAGCGTTCAGGGGGTAACCTACAATGAGCAGTTCTTC. Amino acid sequence: CASSVQGVTYNEQFF. The whole variable domain, filled in from reference TRBV9 and TRBJ2-1, reads DSGVTQTPKHLITATGQRVTLRCSPRSGDLSVYWYQQSLDQGLQFLIQYYNGEERAKGNILERFSAQQFPDLHSELNLSSLELGDSALYFCASSVQGVTYNEQFFGPGTRLTVL.

The chain links TRBV27 to TRBJ2-7, with TRBD2 matching 13 bases. Per the germline V gene, CDR1 is MNHEY and CDR2 is SMNVEV (reference sequence). The CDR3 runs 18 residues. With V trimmed by 2 bases and J by 4 bases, 11 bases remained unmatched. CDR3 protein: CASSLGTSGRAEDYEQYF. CDR3 nucleotides: TGTGCCAGCAGTTTAGGAACTAGCGGGAGGGCCGAAGATTACGAGCAGTACTTC.

This chain links TRBV30 with TRBJ2-2; 11 nucleotides match TRBD1. This CDR3 contains 13 residues. The V segment lost 5 bases and the J segment 4 bases; nucleotides outside the gene matches: 0. Germline values: CDR1 GTSNPN, CDR2 SVGIG (reference sequence). As DNA, the CDR3 is TGTGCCTGGGGGACAGGGGGCACCGGGGAGCTGTTTTTT. Translation: CAWGTGGTGELFF.

This clone has a single count. V is TRBV5-1 and J is TRBJ2-7; possible D gene TRBD2, 5 bases. V lost 0 bases to trimming and J lost 2 bases, with 15 bases between them. The CDR3 is 16 amino acids. Germline CDR1 and CDR2: SGHRS and YFSETQ. In nucleotides, the CDR3 is TGCGCCAGCAGCTTGGGAGGGCGGTGGGGTACCTACGAGCAGTACTTC. It yields the protein CASSLGGRWGTYEQYF.

The chain links TRBV14 to TRBJ2-1, with D possibly called TRBD1 or TRBD2 (5 bases each). V lost 4 bases to trimming and J lost 9 bases, with 16 bases between them. CDR1 and CDR2 from the germline V gene are SGHDN and FVKESK. This CDR3 region has 14 residues. The DNA for the CDR3 is TGTGCCAGCAGCCCTACAAGTACCGGGACTGAGCAGTTCTTC. Its translation: CASSPTSTGTEQFF.

This chain joins TRBV4-1 and TRBJ2-6; the D gene is possibly TRBD1 (6 bases). V lost 0 bases and J 0 bases, leaving 6 bases between the germline ends. The germline gives CDR1 MGHRA, CDR2 YSYEKL. The CDR3 sequence is 16 residues long. The CDR3 DNA reads TGCGCCAGCAGCCAAGAGGGACACTCTGGGGCCAACGTCCTGACTTTC. Protein sequence: CASSQEGHSGANVLTF.

The V call is TRBV4-1, the J call TRBJ2-1, with 12 bases matching TRBD1. With V trimmed by 2 bases and J by 9 bases, 8 bases remained unmatched. This CDR3 spans 16 amino acids. The germline V gene has CDR1 MGHRA and CDR2 YSYEKL. CDR3 loop: CASSQTGTGGWGEQFF. The CDR3 DNA sequence: TGCGCCAGCAGCCAAACCGGGACAGGGGGCTGGGGTGAGCAGTTCTTC.

This clone was detected only once. CDR3 sequence reads: CASSQDPLLRGGYGYTF. The CDR3 region has the DNA TGCGCCAGCAGCCAAGATCCCCTTTTGAGGGGAGGCTATGGCTACACCTTC. The chain uses TRBV4-1 and TRBJ1-2; weak D call: TRBD1 (5 bases). The V gene lost 0 bases and the J gene lost 4 bases, with 18 bases spanning the gap. Per the germline V gene, CDR1 is MGHRA and CDR2 is YSYEKL. The CDR3 runs 17 residues.

The chain links TRBV9 to TRBJ2-5, with D unresolved. This CDR3 is built from 15 residues. Germline CDR1 SGDLS, CDR2 YYNGEE. Deletions cut 0 bases from V and 4 bases from J, with 13 bases between. CDR3 amino acids: CASSVGLRSPETQYF. The CDR3, as DNA: TGTGCCAGCAGCGTAGGACTGCGGTCGCCAGAGACCCAGTACTTC. The variable domain in full, with the rest retrieved from reference TRBV9 and TRBJ2-5, is DSGVTQTPKHLITATGQRVTLRCSPRSGDLSVYWYQQSLDQGLQFLIQYYNGEERAKGNILERFSAQQFPDLHSELNLSSLELGDSALYFCASSVGLRSPETQYFGPGTRLLVL.

This clone was seen only once. V usage is TRBV7-4 and J usage is TRBJ1-1, with D unclear. From germline, CDR1 is SGHVT and CDR2 SQSDAQ. The CDR3 consists of 14 residues. Trimming cost V 3 bases and J 4 bases, with 12 bases left between them. The CDR3 spells CASSLRRVGTEAFF. Here the CDR3 DNA reads TGTGCCAGCAGCTTGCGGAGGGTGGGCACTGAAGCTTTCTTT.

The rearrangement links TRBV27 to TRBJ1-1; no definite D call. This CDR3 spans 14 amino acids. V was clipped by 6 bases and J by 1 base, with 12 bases between them. Germline CDR1 reads MNHEY; CDR2 reads SMNVEV (reference sequence). The CDR3: CASRMKGWNTEAFF. CDR3 bases: TGTGCCAGCAGGATGAAGGGCTGGAACACTGAAGCTTTCTTT.